This T cell receptor beta chain is from a study of CD8 T cells in ankylosing spondylitis. From the 5' RACE reads, TCRdb called clonotypes with MiXCR, one entry per CDR3 protein. The repertoire holds about 750,000 distinct CDR3 sequences, with 15% to 20% as singletons. On this clonotype itself: What it binds is not known.

Study results and limitations: Within ankylosing spondylitis blood, a TCR beta motif made up of roughly eight highly homologous variants appeared to be characteristic.

The CDR3 loop spans 14 amino acids. The ends were cut back, 6 bases at V and 1 base at J, with 12 bases in the middle. The chain is built from TRBV12-3 or TRBV12-4 and TRBJ1-1; D remains ambiguous. The TCR was taken from a male donor with ankylosing spondylitis. What was sequenced was blood, either unsorted or a sorted T cell fraction (not recorded which). The CDR3 coding sequence is TGTGCCAGCAGGGCAGGAGCAGGGAACACTGAAGCTTTCTTT. Amino acids: CASRAGAGNTEAFF.